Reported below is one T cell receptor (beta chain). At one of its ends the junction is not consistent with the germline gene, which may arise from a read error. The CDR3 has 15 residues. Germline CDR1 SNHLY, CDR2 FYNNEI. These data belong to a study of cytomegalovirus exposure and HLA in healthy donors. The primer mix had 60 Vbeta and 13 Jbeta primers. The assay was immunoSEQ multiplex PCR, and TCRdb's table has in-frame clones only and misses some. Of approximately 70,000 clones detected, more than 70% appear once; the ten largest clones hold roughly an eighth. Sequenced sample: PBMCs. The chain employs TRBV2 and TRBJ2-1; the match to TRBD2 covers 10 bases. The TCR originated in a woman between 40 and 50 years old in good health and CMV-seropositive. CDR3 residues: CASSKERGGGTMSVF. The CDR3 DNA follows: TGTGCCAGCAGTAAAGAGCGGGGGGGTGGGACAATGTCGGTCTTC.